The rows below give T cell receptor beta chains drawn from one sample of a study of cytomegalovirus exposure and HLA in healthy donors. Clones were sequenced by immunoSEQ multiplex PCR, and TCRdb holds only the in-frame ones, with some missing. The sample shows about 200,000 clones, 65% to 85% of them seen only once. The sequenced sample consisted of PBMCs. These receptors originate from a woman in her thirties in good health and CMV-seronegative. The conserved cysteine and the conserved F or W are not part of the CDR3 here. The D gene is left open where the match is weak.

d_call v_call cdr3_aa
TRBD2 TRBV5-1 ASSRTSGTDTQY
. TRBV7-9 ASSLVGTDTQY
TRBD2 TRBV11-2 ASRGLAGTQETQY
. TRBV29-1 SASPDSNYGYT
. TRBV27 ASSFDRSSYNEQF
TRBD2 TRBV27 AIRREGRADTQY
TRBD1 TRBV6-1 ASSLGRGLFYEQY
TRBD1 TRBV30 AWSVRYRDRAYGNSPLH
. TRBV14 ASSQTEIYEQY
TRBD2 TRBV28 ASQLAGWETQY
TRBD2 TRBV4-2 ASSQGPTSGASYEQY
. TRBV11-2 ASSLDRVNSPLH
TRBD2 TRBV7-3 ASSPSAGRGNEQF
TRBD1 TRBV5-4 ASSFITGAAPF
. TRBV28 ASTLGVQGSYEQY
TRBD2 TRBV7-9 ASTLKGTSGAVETQY
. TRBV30 AWSSGGGRDEKLF
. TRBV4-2 AGSQAQGNTEAF
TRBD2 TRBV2 ASSEAKGRGGEQF
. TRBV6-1 ASSARENQRTQY
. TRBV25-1 ASLWNTEAF
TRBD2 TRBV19 ASTRGGSGQETQY
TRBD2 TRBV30 AWIPGGVDTQY
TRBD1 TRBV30 AWMRGRGTEAF